This T cell receptor (beta chain) was found in a study of cytomegalovirus exposure and HLA in healthy donors. CDR1 and CDR2 from the germline V gene are LNHDA and SQIVND (reference sequence). V shed 4 bases and J 13 bases; nucleotides not matched to a gene: 19. The CDR3 runs 18 residues. Assay used: immunoSEQ multiplex PCR; TCRdb lists only in-frame clones, some missing. Among about 150,000 clones listed, over 90% were seen once. Sequenced material: PBMCs. The chain couples TRBV19 to TRBJ2-1, with 13 nucleotides matching TRBD2. The clonotype comes from a man younger than 35 in good health and CMV-seropositive. The CDR3 coding sequence is TGTGCCAGTAGTAGGTTGACTAGCGGGGGGACCACCAGATCACAACAGTTCTTC. It encodes CASSRLTSGGTTRSQQFF.